The clone carrying this TCR beta chain was counted between two and nine times. Its antigen is undetermined. V was pared by 0 bases and J by 8 bases, with 7 bases of the junction left unmatched. Germline V gene lookup returns CDR1 SGHRS and CDR2 YFSETQ. The CDR3 is made up of 14 amino acids. TCRB transcripts that were expressed got sequenced, as all of the isolated RNA had been reverse transcribed. Sequencing used immunoSEQ multiplex PCR; TCRdb keeps in-frame clones, though not all of them. The table shows some 350,000 clones, with roughly a tenth occurring only once. This specimen belongs to a study of beta chain features in type 1 diabetes. Points from the study as a whole: There was a moderate but significant shortening of TCRB CDR3s in all four CD4+ subsets of Type 1 diabetes patients.

This clonotype was sampled from a man aged 30 to 45 with type 1 diabetes. What was sequenced was central memory CD4+ T cells from blood. This chain joins TRBV5-1 and TRBJ2-5; 7 nucleotides align to TRBD1. The CDR3 coding sequence is TGCGCCAGCAGCTTGGAATGGACAGGACCCACCCAGTACTTC. Translating gives CASSLEWTGPTQYF.